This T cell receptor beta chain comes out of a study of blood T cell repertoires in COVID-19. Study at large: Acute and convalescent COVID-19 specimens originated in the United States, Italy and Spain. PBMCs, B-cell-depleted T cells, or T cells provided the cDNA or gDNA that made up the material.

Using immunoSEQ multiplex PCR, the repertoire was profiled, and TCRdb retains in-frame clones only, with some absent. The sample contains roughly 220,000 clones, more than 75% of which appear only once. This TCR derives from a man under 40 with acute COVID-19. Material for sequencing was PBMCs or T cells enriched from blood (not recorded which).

This CDR3 is CASRVGGATNEKLFF. For the CDR3, the DNA is TGTGCCAGCAGGGTCGGGGGGGCCACTAATGAAAAACTGTTTTTT. The chain combines TRBV2 with TRBJ1-4, with D possibly matching TRBD1 (6 bases). The germline V gene encodes CDR1 SNHLY and CDR2 FYNNEI. V was clipped by 6 bases and J by 2 bases, with 13 bases between them. CDR3 size: 15 residues.